This T cell receptor (beta chain) was recorded in a study of blood T cell repertoires in COVID-19 (dated by TCRdb to 2018 to 2021). Looking at the study overall: Samples from collaborators originated in the United States, Italy and Spain and spanned both the acute and convalescent phases of COVID-19. A de-identified subject ID, COVID-19 status, age in years and sex were almost always included in the sample metadata. The repertoires were released in a freely available public database intended as a resource for research on the immune response to SARS-CoV-2. Samples were obtained from the ongoing ImmuneRACE study (first 160 participants) and from approximately 1,200 subjects provided by 6 global collaborators. The material from the prospective study consisted of cDNA or gDNA derived from T cells, B-cell-depleted T cells, or PBMCs. Deeply sampled blood TCRbeta repertoires from subjects exposed to, actively infected with, or recovered from COVID-19 were included in the dataset. Where available, HLA class I and class II types were taken from metadata supplied by the sample provider and were not determined by assay-based typing. The paper as a whole reports these results and caveats: How much clinical and demographic metadata was included differed by source and by participant, and the metadata was provided uncurated.

Whole blood was collected in K2EDTA tubes by collaborating institutions according to the institutions' own protocols. For TCRbeta analysis, collaborators shipped samples as frozen whole blood, isolated PBMCs, or DNA extracted from either of those sample types. TCRbeta CDR3 regions were amplified from genomic DNA using the immunoSEQ Assay, a bias-controlled multiplex PCR. On the authors' methods: The number of nucleated cells in each sample was estimated by amplification of reference gene primers within the assay. Sequence reads were collapsed and filtered to measure the absolute abundance of every unique TCRbeta CDR3 rearrangement. For each sample, productive Simpson clonality was calculated as the square root of Simpson's diversity index over productive rearrangements. TCRdb took this table from immuneACCESS and kept in-frame rearrangements with V and J called. Such tables lack part of the clones; where checked against another copy, unresolved V genes explain under half of the gap, and the rest is unexplained. That table is the source of V, J and clone size, and D and trimming were worked out from the DNA. The sample contains under 90,000 clones, 70% to 90% of them found a single time. The ten largest clonotypes hold 5.4% of the sample.

Concerning this clone itself: Its target antigen remains unknown. No per-base quality is available; no much larger clone lies one base away.

Germline trimming amounts to 1 base on V and 4 bases on J, with 3 as the count of junction bases outside the gene matches. The CDR3, cysteine through phenylalanine, is 15 amino acids long. Only CDR3 DNA remains: 45 bases, in frame from the first base. The germline V gene supplies CDR1 KGHSH and CDR2 LQKENI. The receptor's source is a man between 60 and 70 years old with acute or convalescent COVID-19. The sequenced material came from peripheral blood. Recombination connected TRBV18 to TRBJ2-1, and 8 junction bases match TRBD2. The DNA sequence reads TGTGCCAGCTCACCACAACTAGCGGAGTACAATGAGCAGTTCTTC. Translated, this is CASSPQLAEYNEQFF.